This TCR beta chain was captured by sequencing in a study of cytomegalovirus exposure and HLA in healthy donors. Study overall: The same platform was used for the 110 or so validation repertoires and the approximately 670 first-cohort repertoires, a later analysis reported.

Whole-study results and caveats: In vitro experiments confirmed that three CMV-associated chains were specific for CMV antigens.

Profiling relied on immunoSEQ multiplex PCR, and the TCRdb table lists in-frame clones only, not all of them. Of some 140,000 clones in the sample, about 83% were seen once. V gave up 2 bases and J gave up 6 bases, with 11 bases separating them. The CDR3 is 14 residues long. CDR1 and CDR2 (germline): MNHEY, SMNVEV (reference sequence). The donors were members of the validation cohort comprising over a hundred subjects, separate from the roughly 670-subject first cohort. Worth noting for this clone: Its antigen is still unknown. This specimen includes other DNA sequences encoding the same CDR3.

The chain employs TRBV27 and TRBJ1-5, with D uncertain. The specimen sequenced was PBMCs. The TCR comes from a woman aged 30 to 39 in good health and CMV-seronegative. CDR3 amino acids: CASSLSGGGQPQHF. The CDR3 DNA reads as TGTGCCAGCAGTTTAAGTGGAGGAGGTCAGCCCCAGCATTTT.